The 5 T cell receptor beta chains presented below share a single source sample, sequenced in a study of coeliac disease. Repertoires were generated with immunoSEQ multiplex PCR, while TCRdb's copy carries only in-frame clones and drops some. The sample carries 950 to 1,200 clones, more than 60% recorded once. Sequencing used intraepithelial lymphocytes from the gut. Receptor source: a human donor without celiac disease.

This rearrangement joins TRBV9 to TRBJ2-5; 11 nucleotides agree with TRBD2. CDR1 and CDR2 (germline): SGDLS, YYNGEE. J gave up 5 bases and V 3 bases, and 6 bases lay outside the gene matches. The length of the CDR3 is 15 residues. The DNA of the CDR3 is TGTGCCAGCAGCGAGACTAGCGGGATTTTGGAGACCCAGTACTTC. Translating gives CASSETSGILETQYF.

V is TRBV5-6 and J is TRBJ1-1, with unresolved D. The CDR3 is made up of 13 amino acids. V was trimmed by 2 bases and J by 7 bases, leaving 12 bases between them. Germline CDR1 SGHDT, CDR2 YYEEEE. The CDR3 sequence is CASSFIGSGEAFF. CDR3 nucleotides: TGTGCCAGCAGCTTTATTGGCAGCGGTGAAGCTTTCTTT.

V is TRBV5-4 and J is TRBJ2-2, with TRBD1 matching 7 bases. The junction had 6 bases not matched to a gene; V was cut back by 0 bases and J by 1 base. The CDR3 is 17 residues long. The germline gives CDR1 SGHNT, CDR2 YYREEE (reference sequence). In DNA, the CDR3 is TGTGCCAGCAGCTTGGCCAAGGGGACAGTGAACACCGGGGAGCTGTTTTTT. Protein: CASSLAKGTVNTGELFF.

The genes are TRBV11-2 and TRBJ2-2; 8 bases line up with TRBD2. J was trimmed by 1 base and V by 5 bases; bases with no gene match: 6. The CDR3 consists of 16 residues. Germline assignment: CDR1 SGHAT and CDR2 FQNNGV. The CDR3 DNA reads TGTGCCAGCAGCCTACTCGGGAGGGGGAACACCGGGGAGCTGTTTTTT. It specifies CASSLLGRGNTGELFF.

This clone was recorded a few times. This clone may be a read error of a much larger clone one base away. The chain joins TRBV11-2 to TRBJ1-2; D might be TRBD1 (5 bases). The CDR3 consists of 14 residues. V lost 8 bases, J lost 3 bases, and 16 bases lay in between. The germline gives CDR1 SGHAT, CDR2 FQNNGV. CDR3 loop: CASLGPWGDYGYTF. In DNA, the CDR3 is TGTGCCAGCCTTGGGCCGTGGGGCGACTATGGCTACACCTTC.